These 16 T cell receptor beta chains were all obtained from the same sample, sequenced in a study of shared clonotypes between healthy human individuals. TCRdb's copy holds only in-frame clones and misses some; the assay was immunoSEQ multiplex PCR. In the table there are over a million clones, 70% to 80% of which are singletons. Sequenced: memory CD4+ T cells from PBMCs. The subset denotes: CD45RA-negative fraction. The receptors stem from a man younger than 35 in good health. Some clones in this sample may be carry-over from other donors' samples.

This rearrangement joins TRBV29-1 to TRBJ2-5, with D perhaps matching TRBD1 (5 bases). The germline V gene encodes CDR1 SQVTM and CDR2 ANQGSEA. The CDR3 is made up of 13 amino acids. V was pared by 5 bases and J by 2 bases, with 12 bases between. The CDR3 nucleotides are TGCAGCGTTCAGGACAAACTTCAAGAGACCCAGTACTTC. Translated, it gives CSVQDKLQETQYF.

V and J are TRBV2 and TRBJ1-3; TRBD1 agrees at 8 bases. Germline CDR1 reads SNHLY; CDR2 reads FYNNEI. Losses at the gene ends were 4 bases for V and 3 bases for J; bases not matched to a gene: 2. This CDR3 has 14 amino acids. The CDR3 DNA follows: TGTGCCAGCAGTGTACAGGGGGTTGGAAACACCATATATTTT. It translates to CASSVQGVGNTIYF.

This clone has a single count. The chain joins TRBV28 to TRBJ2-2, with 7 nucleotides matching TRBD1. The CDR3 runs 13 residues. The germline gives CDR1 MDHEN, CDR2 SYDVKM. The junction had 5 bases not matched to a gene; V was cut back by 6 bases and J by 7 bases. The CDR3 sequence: CASRTGLGGELFF. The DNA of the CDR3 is TGTGCCAGCAGGACAGGGTTAGGCGGGGAGCTGTTTTTT.

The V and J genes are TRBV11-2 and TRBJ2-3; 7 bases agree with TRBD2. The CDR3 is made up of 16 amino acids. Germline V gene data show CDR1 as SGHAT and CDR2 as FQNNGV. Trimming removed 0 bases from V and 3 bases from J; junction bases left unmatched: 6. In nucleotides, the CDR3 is TGTGCCAGCAGCTTAGATCGCGGGGGTGGAACAGATACGCAGTATTTT. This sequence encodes CASSLDRGGGTDTQYF.

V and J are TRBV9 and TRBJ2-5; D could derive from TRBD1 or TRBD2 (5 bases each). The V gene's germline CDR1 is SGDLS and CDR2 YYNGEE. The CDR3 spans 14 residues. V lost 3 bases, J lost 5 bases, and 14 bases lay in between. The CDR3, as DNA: TGTGCCAGCAGCGGAGGGGCAATTTGGGAGACCCAGTACTTC. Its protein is CASSGGAIWETQYF.

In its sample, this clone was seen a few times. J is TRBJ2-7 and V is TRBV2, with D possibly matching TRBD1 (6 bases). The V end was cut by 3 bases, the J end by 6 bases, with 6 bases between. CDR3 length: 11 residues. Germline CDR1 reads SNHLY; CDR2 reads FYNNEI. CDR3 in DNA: TGTGCCAGCAGTGAGGGGGCCGAGCAGTACTTC. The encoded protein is CASSEGAEQYF.

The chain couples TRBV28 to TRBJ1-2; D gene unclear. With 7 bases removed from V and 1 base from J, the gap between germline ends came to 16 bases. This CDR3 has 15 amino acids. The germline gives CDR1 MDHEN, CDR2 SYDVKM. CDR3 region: CASTSHSPSNYGYTF. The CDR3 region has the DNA TGTGCCAGCACCTCGCACTCACCTAGTAACTATGGCTACACCTTC.

DNA of the CDR3: TGTGCCAGCAGCCCAGGACTCGAGCTGGGTACGCAGTATTTT. Protein product: CASSPGLELGTQYF. The chain has TRBV7-3 and TRBJ2-3; D is possibly TRBD2 (5 bases). Trimming cost V 5 bases and J 8 bases, with 17 bases left between them. The CDR3 loop spans 14 amino acids. Per the germline V gene, CDR1 is SGHTA and CDR2 is FQGTGA. Supplemented by reference TRBV7-3 and TRBJ2-3, the full variable domain reads GAGVSQTPSNKVTEKGKYVELRCDPISGHTALYWYRQSLGQGPEFLIYFQGTGAADDSGLPNDRFFAVRPEGSVSTLKIQRTERGDSAVYLCASSPGLELGTQYFGPGTRLTVL.

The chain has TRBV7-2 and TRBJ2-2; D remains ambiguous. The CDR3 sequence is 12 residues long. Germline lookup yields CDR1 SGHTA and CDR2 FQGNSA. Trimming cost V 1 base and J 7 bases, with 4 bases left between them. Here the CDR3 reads CASSLVIGELFF. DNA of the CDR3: TGTGCCAGCAGCTTAGTTATCGGGGAGCTGTTTTTT.

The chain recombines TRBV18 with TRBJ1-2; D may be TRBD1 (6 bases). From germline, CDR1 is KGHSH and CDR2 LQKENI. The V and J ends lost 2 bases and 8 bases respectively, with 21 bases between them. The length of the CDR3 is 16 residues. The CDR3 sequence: CASSPTRGPLSGGYTF. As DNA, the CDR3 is TGTGCCAGCTCACCAACCAGGGGTCCCCTCTCGGGGGGCTACACCTTC.

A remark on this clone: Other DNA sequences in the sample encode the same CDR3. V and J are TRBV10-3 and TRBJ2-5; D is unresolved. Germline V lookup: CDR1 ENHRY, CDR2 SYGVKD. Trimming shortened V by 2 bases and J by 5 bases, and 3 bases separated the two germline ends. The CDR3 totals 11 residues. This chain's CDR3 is CAISERETQYF. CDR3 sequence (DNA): TGTGCCATCAGTGAGCGGGAGACCCAGTACTTC.

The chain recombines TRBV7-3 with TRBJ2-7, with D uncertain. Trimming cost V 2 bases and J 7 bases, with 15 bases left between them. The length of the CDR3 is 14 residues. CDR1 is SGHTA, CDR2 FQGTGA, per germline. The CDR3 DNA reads TGTGCCAGCAGCTTAGACCTCACTGTGTGGGAGCAGTACTTC. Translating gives CASSLDLTVWEQYF.

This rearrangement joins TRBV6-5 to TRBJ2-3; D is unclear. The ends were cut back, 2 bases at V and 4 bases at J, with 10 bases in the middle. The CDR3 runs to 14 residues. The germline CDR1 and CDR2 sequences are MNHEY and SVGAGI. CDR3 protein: CASSYTRTADTQYF. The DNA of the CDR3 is TGTGCCAGCAGTTACACCCGGACGGCAGATACGCAGTATTTT.

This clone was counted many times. Here the CDR3 DNA reads TGCGCCAGCAGCCAAGGGGGAACAGGGCCTTCCTACAATGAGCAGTTCTTC. Translating it yields CASSQGGTGPSYNEQFF. The chain is built from TRBV4-1 and TRBJ2-1; maybe TRBD1 (6 bases). CDR1 is MGHRA and CDR2 is YSYEKL in the germline V gene. The CDR3 extends over 17 amino acids. V was pared by 1 base and J by 1 base, with 14 bases between.

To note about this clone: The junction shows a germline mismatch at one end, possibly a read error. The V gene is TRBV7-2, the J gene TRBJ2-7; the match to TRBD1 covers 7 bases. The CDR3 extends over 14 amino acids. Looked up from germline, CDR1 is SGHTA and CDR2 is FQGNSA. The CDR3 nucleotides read TGCGCCAGCAGCCAACGGACAGGAAAATACGAGCAGTACTTC. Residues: CASSQRTGKYEQYF.

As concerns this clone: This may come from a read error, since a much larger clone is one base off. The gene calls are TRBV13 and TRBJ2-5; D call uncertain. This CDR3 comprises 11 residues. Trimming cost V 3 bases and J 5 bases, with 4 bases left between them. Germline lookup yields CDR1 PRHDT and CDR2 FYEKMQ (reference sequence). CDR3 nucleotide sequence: TGTGCCAGCAGCTTGTGGGAGACCCAGTACTTC. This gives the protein CASSLWETQYF.